The sequence of this T cell receptor (beta chain) was determined in a study of T cells in narcolepsy. About the study: Donors had narcolepsy type 1 or type 2, or were healthy controls.

On this clone: What it recognizes is unknown.

The data were produced by immunoSEQ multiplex PCR, yet TCRdb's version contains in-frame clones alone and is incomplete. The table shows approximately 25,000 clones, with 79% occurring only once. This CDR3 contains 16 residues. V dropped 0 bases and J dropped 2; count of bases not matched to a gene: 6. Germline CDR1 is SGHNT and CDR2 is YYREEE (reference sequence). Overall study results and limits: HCRT-specific and TRIB2-specific autoreactive clonotypes appeared among same-patient CSF and blood CD4+ clonotypes. Healthy controls reportedly lacked the autoreactive clonotypes serially found in patients' blood.

This TCR derives from a human donor in good health. The specimen was memory (CD45RA-) CD4+ T cells from blood. The chain recombines TRBV5-4 with TRBJ2-5, with 8 bases matching TRBD1. CDR3 sequence reads: CASSLVRGRGQETQYF. Here the CDR3 DNA reads TGTGCCAGCAGCTTGGTCAGGGGGCGAGGTCAAGAGACCCAGTACTTC.